Shown below are 4 T cell receptor beta chains from a single sample sequenced in a study of blood T cell repertoires in COVID-19. Only in-frame clones appear in the TCRdb table, and some are missing; sequencing was by immunoSEQ multiplex PCR. The sample consists of about 42,000 clones, roughly 90% of them appearing once. Sequences were obtained from peripheral blood. The source of these receptors is a man aged 50 or older with active COVID-19.

The genes are TRBV6-2 or TRBV6-3 and TRBJ2-3; tentative D call: TRBD2 (5 bases). This CDR3 is 13 amino acids long. The germline gives CDR1 MNHEY, CDR2 SVGEGT. V was clipped by 6 bases and J by 2 bases, with 9 bases between them. CDR3 loop: CASSQADTDTQYF. CDR3 in DNA: TGTGCCAGCAGCCAAGCGGACACAGATACGCAGTATTTT.

This chain links TRBV6-1 with TRBJ2-1; the match to TRBD2 covers 13 bases. The trim removed 2 bases at V and 5 bases at J, leaving 3 bases unmatched. Germline loops: CDR1 MNHNS, CDR2 SASEGT. The length of the CDR3 is 16 residues. In DNA, the CDR3 is TGTGCCAGCAGTGAATGGGGACTAGCGGGAAACAATGAGCAGTTCTTC. It is translated as CASSEWGLAGNNEQFF.

J is TRBJ1-2 and V is TRBV7-6, with D tentatively TRBD1 (5 bases). Germline CDR1 reads SGHVS; CDR2 reads FNYEAQ. The CDR3 length is 13 residues. Trimming left V 7 bases short and J 8 bases short, with 17 bases between. DNA for the CDR3: TGTGCCAGCACAAATTTCGGGGGGGGAGGCTACACCTTC. Its protein product is CASTNFGGGGYTF.

The chain joins TRBV5-1 to TRBJ1-2; D is undetermined. Germline CDR1 SGHRS, CDR2 YFSETQ. The V end lost 3 bases, the J end lost 5 bases, and 14 bases lay between the germline ends. There are 14 residues in the CDR3. CDR3 residues: CASSSAGSFYGYTF. The CDR3 DNA follows: TGCGCCAGCAGCTCAGCGGGGTCTTTTTATGGCTACACCTTC.